This note documents a single T cell receptor beta chain sequence. Its antigen is unknown. The data originate from a study of cytomegalovirus exposure and HLA in healthy donors. Study at large: The 130 or so validation repertoires used the same platform as the 600 to 750 first-cohort repertoires (as reported by a later analysis).

The study, taken as a whole, reports: Cytomegalovirus association was assigned to about 150 TCR beta chains. Three of the chains that were CMV-associated were confirmed in vitro to be specific for CMV antigens. Many donors shared some public TCRs, even though most TCR sequences were rare.

Some clones are missing from TCRdb's copy, which holds only in-frame ones; the method was immunoSEQ multiplex PCR. Here the sample spans 76,000 or so clones, approximately 95% being singletons. The sequenced sample consisted of PBMCs. The clonotype originates from a woman aged 18-29 years in good health and CMV-seronegative.

CDR3 nucleotides: TGTGCCAGCAGTCCTTCGGGGGGCCCCTCCTACAATGAGCAGTTCTTC. Translating it yields CASSPSGGPSYNEQFF. This sequence joins TRBV11-2 and TRBJ2-1; possibly TRBD2 for D (7 bases). CDR3 length: 16 amino acids. Germline values: CDR1 SGHAT, CDR2 FQNNGV. Deletions cut 6 bases from V and 0 bases from J, with 15 bases between.